These 14 T cell receptor beta chains came from one sample sequenced in a study of blood T cell repertoires in COVID-19. The data were produced by immunoSEQ multiplex PCR, yet TCRdb's version contains in-frame clones alone and is incomplete. This table holds 68,000 or so clones, 65% to 85% found once. The sample comprised peripheral blood. The receptors shown here come from a woman between 45 and 65 years old with acute or convalescent COVID-19.

Only a few counts were recorded for this clone. DNA for the CDR3: TGTGCCAGCAGCCCCGGGACAGGGGCGGGCGAGCAGTACTTC. Its translation is CASSPGTGAGEQYF. The chain employs TRBV3-1 (or the pseudogene TRBV3-2) and TRBJ2-7; 10 bases fit TRBD1. This CDR3 region has 14 residues. Germline V gene lookup returns CDR1 LGHDT and CDR2 YNNKEL (reference sequence). The trim removed 4 bases at V and 6 bases at J, leaving 6 bases unmatched.

This rearrangement joins TRBV12-3 or TRBV12-4 to TRBJ1-1; tentatively, D is TRBD1 (6 bases). V was trimmed by 5 bases and J by 9 bases, leaving 10 bases between them. The CDR3 extends over 11 amino acids. The CDR3 nucleotides are TGTGCCAGCAGTCCGGGACATAAAGCTTTCTTT. Its translation: CASSPGHKAFF.

The V call is TRBV10-2, the J call TRBJ2-1; 12 positions agree with TRBD2. Germline-derived CDR1 and CDR2 are WSHSY and SAAADI. The CDR3 has 16 amino acids. With 7 bases clipped from V and 3 bases from J, the junction kept 7 bases outside the gene matches. The CDR3, as DNA: TGCGCCAGCAAGGATCCTAGCGGGAGGGGCTACAATGAGCAGTTCTTC. This sequence encodes CASKDPSGRGYNEQFF.

The chain is built from TRBV28 and TRBJ2-7; 8 bases are shared with TRBD1. CDR1 is MDHEN, CDR2 SYDVKM, per germline. The CDR3 is 18 amino acids. Trimming cost V 4 bases and J 0 bases; bases outside gene matches: 14. Here the CDR3 DNA reads TGTGCCAGCAGTTCTATATCCCTCAGACAGGGGCTCTCCTACGAGCAGTACTTC. It codes for CASSSISLRQGLSYEQYF.

This clone was counted only a few times. This sequence joins TRBV7-2 and TRBJ2-2; TRBD1 aligns across 9 bases. Germline CDR1 and CDR2: SGHTA and FQGNSA. This CDR3 is 16 amino acids long. The V segment lost 5 bases and the J segment 6 bases; nucleotides outside the gene matches: 10. CDR3 bases: TGTGCCAGCAGCCTCTATCCGGGACAGGGCTCCGGGGAGCTGTTTTTT. This encodes CASSLYPGQGSGELFF.

CDR3 amino acids: CASSLSVRVGSPLHF. The CDR3 region has the DNA TGTGCCAGCAGTTTATCAGTCAGGGTGGGATCACCCCTCCACTTT. The V call is TRBV28, the J call TRBJ1-6; D may be TRBD1 (5 bases). With 1 base removed from V and 10 bases from J, the gap between germline ends came to 14 bases. CDR1 is MDHEN, CDR2 SYDVKM, per germline. This CDR3 contains 15 residues.

J is TRBJ2-3 and V is TRBV3-1 (or the pseudogene TRBV3-2), with D perhaps TRBD2 (5 bases). Trimming shortened V by 2 bases and J by 6 bases, and 9 bases separated the two germline ends. The CDR3 contains 13 residues. The germline CDR1 and CDR2 sequences are LGHDT and YNNKEL (reference sequence). The CDR3 nucleotides read TGTGCCAGCAGCCAAACGGAGCGGGATACGCAGTATTTT. Translating it yields CASSQTERDTQYF.

The chain joins TRBV23-1 to TRBJ1-5; D remains unclear. TRBV23-1 falls under the ORF class, with uncertain function. V was shortened by 0 bases and J by 5 bases, with 14 bases between the two germline ends. The CDR3 extends over 16 amino acids. The CDR3 nucleotides read TGCGCCAGCAGTCAATCAGCTCGCCAGGCCCATCAGCCCCAGCATTTT. Translating it yields CASSQSARQAHQPQHF.

The chain combines TRBV2 with TRBJ2-1; a weak D match, TRBD2 (5 bases). Germline values: CDR1 SNHLY, CDR2 FYNNEI. The CDR3 consists of 15 residues. Trimming removed 3 bases at V and 4 bases at J, with 13 bases between. The CDR3 nucleotides are TGTGCCAGCAGTGAGAGGGAAGGTTGGTACAATGAGCAGTTCTTC. Protein product: CASSEREGWYNEQFF.

The chain links TRBV27 to TRBJ1-4, with 8 nucleotides matching TRBD1. CDR3 size: 16 residues. Germline loops: CDR1 MNHEY, CDR2 SMNVEV (reference sequence). J gave up 5 bases and V 6 bases, and 11 bases lay outside the gene matches. The DNA of the CDR3 is TGTGCCAGCAGCTTCACAGGGGGATTTGGGAATGAAAAACTGTTTTTT. Amino acid sequence: CASSFTGGFGNEKLFF.

This clone was counted a single time. V gene TRBV20-1 combines with J gene TRBJ2-2, with 7 bases fitting TRBD2. The trim removed 3 bases at V and 7 bases at J, leaving 14 bases unmatched. CDR1 and CDR2 from the germline V gene are DFQATT and SNEGSKA (reference sequence). CDR3 length: 16 amino acids. The CDR3 sequence: CSASRVSGGDSGELFF. As DNA, the CDR3 is TGCAGTGCTAGTAGGGTTTCGGGGGGAGATAGCGGGGAGCTGTTTTTT.

V and J are TRBV5-1 and TRBJ2-3, with 9 bases aligning to TRBD2. There are 16 residues in the CDR3. CDR1 and CDR2 from the germline V gene are SGHRS and YFSETQ. Germline trimming cut 1 base from V and 5 bases from J; bases unmatched to any gene: 8. CDR3 residues: CASSLSIAGAKDTQYF. The CDR3 DNA is TGCGCCAGCAGCTTGTCGATAGCGGGAGCCAAAGATACGCAGTATTTT.

J is TRBJ1-2 and V is TRBV2; weak D call: TRBD1 (5 bases). Germline lookup yields CDR1 SNHLY and CDR2 FYNNEI. The V end lost 7 bases, the J end lost 0 bases, and 12 bases lay between the germline ends. This CDR3 has 14 amino acids. For the CDR3, the DNA is TGTGCCAGCATTGGGCAGGGCGCTAACTATGGCTACACCTTC. As protein: CASIGQGANYGYTF.

The rearrangement uses TRBV20-1 and TRBJ2-3, with TRBD2 matching 8 bases. Germline V lookup: CDR1 DFQATT, CDR2 SNEGSKA (reference sequence). This CDR3 has 15 amino acids. Unmatched junction bases numbered 10, after V lost 3 bases and J lost 5 bases. The CDR3 sequence is CSASPTGGRGDTQYF. The CDR3 nucleotides read TGCAGTGCTAGTCCTACGGGAGGGAGGGGAGATACGCAGTATTTT.